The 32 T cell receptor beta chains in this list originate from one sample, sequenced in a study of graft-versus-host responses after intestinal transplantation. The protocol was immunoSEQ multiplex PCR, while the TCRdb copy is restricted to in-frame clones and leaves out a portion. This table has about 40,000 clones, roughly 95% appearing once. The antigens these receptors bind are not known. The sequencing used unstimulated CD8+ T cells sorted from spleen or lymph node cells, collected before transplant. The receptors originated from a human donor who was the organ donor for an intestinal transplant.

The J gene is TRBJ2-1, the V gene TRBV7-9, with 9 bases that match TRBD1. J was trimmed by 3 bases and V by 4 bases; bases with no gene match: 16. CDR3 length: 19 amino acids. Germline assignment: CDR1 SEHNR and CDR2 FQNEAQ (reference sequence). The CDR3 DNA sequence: TGTGCCAGCAGCTCGACACTCCAAATACAGGGGGCCCGCTACAATGAGCAGTTCTTC. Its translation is CASSSTLQIQGARYNEQFF.

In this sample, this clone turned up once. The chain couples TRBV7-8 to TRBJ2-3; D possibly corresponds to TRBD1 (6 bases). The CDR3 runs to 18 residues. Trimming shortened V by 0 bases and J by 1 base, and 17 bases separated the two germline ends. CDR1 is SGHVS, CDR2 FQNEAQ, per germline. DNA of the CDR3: TGTGCCAGCAGCTTAGCGGGGGCAACCAGGGACGGCACAGATACGCAGTATTTT. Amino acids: CASSLAGATRDGTDTQYF.

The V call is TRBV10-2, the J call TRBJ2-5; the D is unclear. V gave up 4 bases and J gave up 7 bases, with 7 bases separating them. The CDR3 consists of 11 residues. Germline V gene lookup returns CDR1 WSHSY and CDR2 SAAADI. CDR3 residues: CASSGSGTQYF. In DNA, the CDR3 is TGCGCCAGCAGTGGGTCTGGGACCCAGTACTTC.

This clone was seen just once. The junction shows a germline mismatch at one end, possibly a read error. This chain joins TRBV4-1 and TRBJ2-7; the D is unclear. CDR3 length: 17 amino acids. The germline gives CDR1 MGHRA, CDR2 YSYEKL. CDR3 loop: CASGQLSEAPFSYEQYF. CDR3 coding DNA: TGCGCCAGCGGCCAATTGTCTGAGGCTCCTTTTTCCTACGAGCAGTACTTC.

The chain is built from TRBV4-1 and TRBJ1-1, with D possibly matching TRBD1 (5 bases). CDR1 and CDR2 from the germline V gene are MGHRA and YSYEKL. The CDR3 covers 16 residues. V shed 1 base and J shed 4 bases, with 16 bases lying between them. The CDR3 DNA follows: TGCGCCAGCAGCCAAGCCCGCCTCAGGGTTGCCACTGAAGCTTTCTTT. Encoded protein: CASSQARLRVATEAFF.

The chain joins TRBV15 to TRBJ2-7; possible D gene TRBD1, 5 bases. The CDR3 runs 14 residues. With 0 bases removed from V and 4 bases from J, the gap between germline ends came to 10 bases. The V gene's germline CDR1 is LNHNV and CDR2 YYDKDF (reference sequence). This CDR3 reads CATSRDVPGYEQYF. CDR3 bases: TGTGCCACCAGCAGAGATGTCCCAGGGTACGAGCAGTACTTC.

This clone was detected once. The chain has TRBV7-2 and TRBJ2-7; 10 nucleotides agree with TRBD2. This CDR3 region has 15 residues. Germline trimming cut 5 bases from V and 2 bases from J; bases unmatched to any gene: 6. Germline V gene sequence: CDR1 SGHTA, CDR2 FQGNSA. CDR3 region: CASSIISGGAYEQYF. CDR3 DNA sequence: TGTGCCAGCAGCATCATAAGCGGGGGGGCCTACGAGCAGTACTTC.

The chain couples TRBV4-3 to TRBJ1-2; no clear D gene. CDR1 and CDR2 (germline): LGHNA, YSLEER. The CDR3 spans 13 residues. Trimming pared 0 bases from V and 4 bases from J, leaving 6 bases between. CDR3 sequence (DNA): TGCGCCAGCAGCCAAGACGCAGGCTATGGCTACACCTTC. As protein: CASSQDAGYGYTF.

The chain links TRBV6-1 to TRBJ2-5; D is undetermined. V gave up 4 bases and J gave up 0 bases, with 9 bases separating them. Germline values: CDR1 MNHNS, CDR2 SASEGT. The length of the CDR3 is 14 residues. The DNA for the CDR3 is TGTGCCAGCAGTGTGCGTGTGTACCAAGAGACCCAGTACTTC. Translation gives CASSVRVYQETQYF.

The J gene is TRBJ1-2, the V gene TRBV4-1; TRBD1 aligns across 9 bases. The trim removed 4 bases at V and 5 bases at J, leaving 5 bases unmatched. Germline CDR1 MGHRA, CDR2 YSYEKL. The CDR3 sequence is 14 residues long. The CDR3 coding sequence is TGCGCCAGCAGCCCTACAGGGGGCCCTTATGGCTACACCTTC. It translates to CASSPTGGPYGYTF.

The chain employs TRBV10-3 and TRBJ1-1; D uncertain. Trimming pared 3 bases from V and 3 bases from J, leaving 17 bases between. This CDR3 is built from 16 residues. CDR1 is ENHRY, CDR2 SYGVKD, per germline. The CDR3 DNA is TGTGCCATCAGTGAACCCGGAGCATCTGGGGACACTGAAGCTTTCTTT. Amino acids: CAISEPGASGDTEAFF.

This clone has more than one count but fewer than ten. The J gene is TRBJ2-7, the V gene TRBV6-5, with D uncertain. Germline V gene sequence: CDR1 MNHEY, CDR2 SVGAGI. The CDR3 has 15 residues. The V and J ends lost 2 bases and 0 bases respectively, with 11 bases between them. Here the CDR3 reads CASSYGAFTSYEQYF. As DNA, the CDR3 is TGTGCCAGCAGTTACGGAGCCTTCACCTCCTACGAGCAGTACTTC.

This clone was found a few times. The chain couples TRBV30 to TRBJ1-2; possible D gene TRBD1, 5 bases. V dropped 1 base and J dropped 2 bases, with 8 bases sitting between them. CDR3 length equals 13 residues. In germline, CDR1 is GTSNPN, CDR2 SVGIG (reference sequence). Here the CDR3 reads CAWSGGGNYGYTF. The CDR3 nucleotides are TGTGCCTGGAGTGGGGGGGGAAACTATGGCTACACCTTC. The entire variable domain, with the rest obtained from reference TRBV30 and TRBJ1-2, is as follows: SQTIHQWPATLVQPVGSPLSLECTVEGTSNPNLYWYRQAAGRGLQLLFYSVGIGQISSEVPQNLSASRPQDRQFILSSKKLLLSDSGFYLCAWSGGGNYGYTFGSGTRLTVV.

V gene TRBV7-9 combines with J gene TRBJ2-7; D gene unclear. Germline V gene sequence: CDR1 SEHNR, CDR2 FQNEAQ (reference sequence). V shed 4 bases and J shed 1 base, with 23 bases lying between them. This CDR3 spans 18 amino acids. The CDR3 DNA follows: TGTGCCAGCAGCTCGGTCTCCCGTCCCAGTTCCAGTTCCTACGAGCAGTACTTC. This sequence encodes CASSSVSRPSSSSYEQYF. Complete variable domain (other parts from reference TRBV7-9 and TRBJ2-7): DTGVSQNPRHKITKRGQNVTFRCDPISEHNRLYWYRQTLGQGPEFLTYFQNEAQLEKSRLLSDRFSAERPKGSFSTLEIQRTEQGDSAMYLCASSSVSRPSSSSYEQYFGPGTRLTVT.

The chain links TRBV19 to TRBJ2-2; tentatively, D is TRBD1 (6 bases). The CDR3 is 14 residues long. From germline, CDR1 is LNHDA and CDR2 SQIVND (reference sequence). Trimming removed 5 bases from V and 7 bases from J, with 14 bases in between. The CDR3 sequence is CASSFHRADGELFF. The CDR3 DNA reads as TGTGCCAGTAGTTTCCACAGGGCGGACGGGGAGCTGTTTTTT.

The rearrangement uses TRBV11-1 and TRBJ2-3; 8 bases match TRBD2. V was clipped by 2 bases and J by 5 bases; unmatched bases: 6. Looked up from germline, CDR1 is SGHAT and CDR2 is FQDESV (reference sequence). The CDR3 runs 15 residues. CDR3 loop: CASSLTPGGIDTQYF. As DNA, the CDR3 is TGTGCCAGCAGCTTAACTCCGGGGGGGATAGATACGCAGTATTTT.

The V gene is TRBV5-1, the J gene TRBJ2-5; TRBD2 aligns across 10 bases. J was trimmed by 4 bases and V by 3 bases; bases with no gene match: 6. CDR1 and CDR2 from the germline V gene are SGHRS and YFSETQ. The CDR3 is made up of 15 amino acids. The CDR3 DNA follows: TGCGCCAGCAGCTCGAGCGGGGGGGCCGGAGAGACCCAGTACTTC. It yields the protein CASSSSGGAGETQYF.

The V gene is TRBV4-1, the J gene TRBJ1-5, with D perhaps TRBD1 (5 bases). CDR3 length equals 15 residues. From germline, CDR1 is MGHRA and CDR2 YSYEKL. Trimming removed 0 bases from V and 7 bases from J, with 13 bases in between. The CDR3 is CASSQDRSSGQPQHF. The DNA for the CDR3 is TGCGCCAGCAGCCAAGATAGGTCCTCAGGGCAGCCCCAGCATTTT.

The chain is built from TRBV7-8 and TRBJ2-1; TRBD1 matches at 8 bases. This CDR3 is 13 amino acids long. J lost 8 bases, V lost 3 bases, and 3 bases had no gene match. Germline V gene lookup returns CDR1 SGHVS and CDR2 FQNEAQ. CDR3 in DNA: TGTGCCAGCAGCTTTCAGGGGGCGGATGAGCAGTTCTTC. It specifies CASSFQGADEQFF.

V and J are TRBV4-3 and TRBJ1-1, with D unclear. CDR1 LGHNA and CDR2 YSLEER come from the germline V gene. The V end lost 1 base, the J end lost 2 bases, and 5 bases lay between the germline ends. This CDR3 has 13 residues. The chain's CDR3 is CASSQGINTEAFF. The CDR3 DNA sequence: TGCGCCAGCAGCCAAGGAATTAACACTGAAGCTTTCTTT.

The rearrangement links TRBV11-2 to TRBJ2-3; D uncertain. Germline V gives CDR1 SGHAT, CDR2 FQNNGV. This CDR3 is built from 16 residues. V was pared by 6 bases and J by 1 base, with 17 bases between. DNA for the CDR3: TGTGCCAGCAGATTACGTGTCAGTCAACGCACAGATACGCAGTATTTT. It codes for CASRLRVSQRTDTQYF.

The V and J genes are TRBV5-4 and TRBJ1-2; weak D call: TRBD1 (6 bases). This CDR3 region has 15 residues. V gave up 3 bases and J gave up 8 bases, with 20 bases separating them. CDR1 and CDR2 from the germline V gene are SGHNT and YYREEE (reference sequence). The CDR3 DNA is TGTGCCAGCAGCTGGGGGGGCGGTGACAGGACGGGCTACACCTTC. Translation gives CASSWGGGDRTGYTF.

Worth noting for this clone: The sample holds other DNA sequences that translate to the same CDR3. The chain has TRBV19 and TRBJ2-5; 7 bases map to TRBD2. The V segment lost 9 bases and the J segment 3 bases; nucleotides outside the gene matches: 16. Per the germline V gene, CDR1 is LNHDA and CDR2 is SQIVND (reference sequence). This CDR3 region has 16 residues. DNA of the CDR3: TGTGCCAGCAGACCCTGGCCAGGGAGGGAAGAAGAGACCCAGTACTTC. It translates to CASRPWPGREEETQYF.

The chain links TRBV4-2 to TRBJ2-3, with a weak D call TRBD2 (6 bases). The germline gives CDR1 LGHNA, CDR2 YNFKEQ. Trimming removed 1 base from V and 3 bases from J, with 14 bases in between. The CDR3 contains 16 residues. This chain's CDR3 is CASSQVIGAGTDTQYF. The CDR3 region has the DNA TGTGCCAGCAGCCAAGTAATAGGGGCGGGGACAGATACGCAGTATTTT.

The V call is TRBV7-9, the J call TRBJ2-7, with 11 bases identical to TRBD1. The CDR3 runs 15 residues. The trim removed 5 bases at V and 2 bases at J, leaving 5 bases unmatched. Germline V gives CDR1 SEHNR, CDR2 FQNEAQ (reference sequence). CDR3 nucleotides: TGTGCCAGCAGCCAAAGGGGACAGGGGGCCTACGAGCAGTACTTC. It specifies CASSQRGQGAYEQYF.

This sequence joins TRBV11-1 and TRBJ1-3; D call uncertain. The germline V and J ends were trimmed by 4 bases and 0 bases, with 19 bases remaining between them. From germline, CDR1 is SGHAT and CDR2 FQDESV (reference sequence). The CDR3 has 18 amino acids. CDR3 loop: CASSSSKILVFSGNTIYF. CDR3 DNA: TGTGCCAGCAGCTCAAGCAAGATTCTGGTCTTCTCTGGAAACACCATATATTTT.

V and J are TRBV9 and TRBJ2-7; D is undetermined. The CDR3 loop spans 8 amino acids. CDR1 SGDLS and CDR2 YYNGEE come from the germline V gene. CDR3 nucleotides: TGTGGCTCCTACGAGCAGTACTTC. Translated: CGSYEQYF.

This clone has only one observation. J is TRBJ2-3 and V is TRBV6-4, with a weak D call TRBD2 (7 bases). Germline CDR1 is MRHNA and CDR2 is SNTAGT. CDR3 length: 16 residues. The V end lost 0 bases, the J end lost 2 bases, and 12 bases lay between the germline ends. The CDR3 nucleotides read TGTGCCAGCAGTGACTCAAAAGGGGGGGCCACAGATACGCAGTATTTT. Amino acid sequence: CASSDSKGGATDTQYF.

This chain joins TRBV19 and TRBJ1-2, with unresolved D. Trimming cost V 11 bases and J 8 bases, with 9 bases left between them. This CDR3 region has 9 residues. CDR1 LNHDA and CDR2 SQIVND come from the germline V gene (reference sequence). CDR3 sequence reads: CAGGQGYTF. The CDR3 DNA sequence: TGTGCCGGAGGTCAGGGCTACACCTTC.

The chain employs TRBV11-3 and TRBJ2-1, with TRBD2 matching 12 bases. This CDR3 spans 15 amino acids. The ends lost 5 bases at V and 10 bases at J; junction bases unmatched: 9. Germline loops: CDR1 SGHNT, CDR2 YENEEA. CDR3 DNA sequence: TGTGCCAGCAGCCCTGGCGCTAGCGGGGGGGTGGAGCAGTTCTTC. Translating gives CASSPGASGGVEQFF.

The CDR3 DNA reads as TGTGCCAGCAGCCCCTCAGGACTAGCGGGGGGGCCTATCACCGGGGAGCTGTTTTTT. Amino acids: CASSPSGLAGGPITGELFF. This chain connects TRBV9 to TRBJ2-2; TRBD2 matches 15 bases. The CDR3 totals 19 residues. V lost 4 bases and J lost 4; bases outside the gene matches: 11. Germline CDR1 and CDR2: SGDLS and YYNGEE.

The CDR3 region has the DNA TGCGCCAGCAGCCAACTAGCGGGGGGGTACGAGCAGTACTTC. Its protein is CASSQLAGGYEQYF. The genes are TRBV4-1 and TRBJ2-7; the match to TRBD2 covers 12 bases. Germline V gene data show CDR1 as MGHRA and CDR2 as YSYEKL. V lost 2 bases to trimming and J lost 4 bases; unmatched junction nucleotides: 0. CDR3 length: 14 amino acids.